These 22 T cell receptor beta chains were all obtained from the same sample, sequenced in a study of cytomegalovirus exposure and HLA in healthy donors. Amplification used 60 Vbeta primers and 13 Jbeta primers. Some clones are missing from TCRdb's copy, which holds only in-frame ones; the method was immunoSEQ multiplex PCR. The repertoire holds about 190,000 clones, with around 79% as singletons. Material for sequencing was PBMCs. The receptors shown here come from a woman in her 50s in good health and CMV-seronegative.

Only one count was recorded for this clone. The rearrangement links TRBV27 to TRBJ2-1, with D possibly matching TRBD1 (6 bases). V was cut by 7 bases and J by 2 bases, with 18 bases left in between. The CDR3 sequence is 16 residues long. Per germline, CDR1 MNHEY and CDR2 SMNVEV (reference sequence). The chain's CDR3 is CASTPGRGLPYNEQFF. For the CDR3, the DNA is TGTGCCAGCACCCCCGGCAGGGGCCTCCCCTACAATGAGCAGTTCTTC.

The gene calls are TRBV19 and TRBJ2-2; 8 positions agree with TRBD1. V was pared by 10 bases and J by 1 base, with 8 bases of the junction left unmatched. The length of the CDR3 is 15 residues. The germline V gene has CDR1 LNHDA and CDR2 SQIVND (reference sequence). This chain's CDR3 is CATRPGTGNTGELFF. The CDR3 coding sequence is TGTGCCACCCGACCTGGGACAGGGAACACCGGGGAGCTGTTTTTT.

Only a few counts were recorded for this clone. V usage is TRBV19 and J usage is TRBJ2-2, with 8 positions matching TRBD2. The CDR3 is 16 amino acids. V shed 5 bases, J shed 7 bases, and the junction held 12 bases outside the gene matches. The germline CDR1 and CDR2 sequences are LNHDA and SQIVND (reference sequence). The CDR3 sequence is CASSALSGRIGGELFF. The DNA for the CDR3 is TGTGCCAGTAGTGCGCTCAGCGGGAGAATCGGCGGGGAGCTGTTTTTT. Drawing the rest from reference TRBV19 and TRBJ2-2, the complete variable domain is DGGITQSPKYLFRKEGQNVTLSCEQNLNHDAMYWYRQDPGQGLRLIYYSQIVNDFQKGDIAEGYSVSREKKESFPLTVTSAQKNPTAFYLCASSALSGRIGGELFFGEGSRLTVL.

This chain joins TRBV4-1 and TRBJ1-1, with 10 bases identical to TRBD1. With V trimmed by 3 bases and J by 1 base, 5 bases remained unmatched. Germline loops: CDR1 MGHRA, CDR2 YSYEKL. The CDR3 loop spans 16 amino acids. The CDR3 DNA reads as TGCGCCAGCAGCCAGGGACAGGGGCAGCAGAACACTGAAGCTTTCTTT. It codes for CASSQGQGQQNTEAFF.

The chain carries TRBV28 and TRBJ2-1; TRBD1 aligns across 8 bases. This CDR3 has 15 residues. The ends lost 5 bases at V and 7 bases at J; junction bases unmatched: 10. CDR1 is MDHEN, CDR2 SYDVKM, per germline. The CDR3 protein is CASSPSFDRGNEQFF. The DNA for the CDR3 is TGTGCCAGCAGTCCTAGTTTCGACAGGGGTAATGAGCAGTTCTTC.

The chain has TRBV28 and TRBJ1-6; D call uncertain. The CDR3 extends over 13 amino acids. In germline, CDR1 is MDHEN, CDR2 SYDVKM. V lost 3 bases, J lost 10 bases, and 10 bases lay in between. In nucleotides, the CDR3 is TGTGCCAGCAGTTTTCGGGGAGGGTCACCCCTCCACTTT. Protein sequence: CASSFRGGSPLHF.

This chain joins TRBV4-3 and TRBJ1-2; 7 bases align to TRBD1. V trimming: 6 bases; J trimming: 3 bases; junction bases outside the gene matches: 7. This CDR3 is 14 amino acids long. CDR1 LGHNA and CDR2 YSLEER come from the germline V gene. CDR3 nucleotides: TGCGCCAGCAGGCACAGGGGCAGTGACTATGGCTACACCTTC. Protein sequence: CASRHRGSDYGYTF.

The rearrangement links TRBV7-2 to TRBJ1-1; D unclear. CDR3 length equals 12 residues. Germline CDR1 is SGHTA and CDR2 is FQGNSA. V was trimmed by 5 bases and J by 11 bases, leaving 15 bases between them. The CDR3 reads CASSTNPGSAFF. The CDR3 DNA follows: TGTGCCAGCAGCACCAATCCGGGTTCGGCTTTCTTT.

This clone was found once. The chain combines TRBV5-1 with TRBJ1-1; the D is unclear. V lost 0 bases and J 1 base, leaving 10 bases between the germline ends. This CDR3 is 15 amino acids long. CDR1 and CDR2 from the germline V gene are SGHRS and YFSETQ. In DNA, the CDR3 is TGCGCCAGCAGCTTGGGAGGTTATGCGAACACTGAAGCTTTCTTT. Residues: CASSLGGYANTEAFF. Full variable domain (outside the CDR3, taken from reference TRBV5-1 and TRBJ1-1): KAGVTQTPRYLIKTRGQQVTLSCSPISGHRSVSWYQQTPGQGLQFLFEYFSETQRNKGNFPGRFSGRQFSNSRSEMNVSTLELGDSALYLCASSLGGYANTEAFFGQGTRLTVV.

The rearrangement links TRBV4-2 to TRBJ1-2, with TRBD1 as a possible D gene (5 bases). Germline values: CDR1 LGHNA, CDR2 YNFKEQ. V lost 5 bases to trimming and J lost 6 bases, with 16 bases between them. CDR3 length equals 14 residues. The CDR3 spells CASSGGGGGNGYTF. The CDR3, as DNA: TGTGCCAGCAGCGGGGGTGGGGGAGGCAATGGCTACACCTTC.

The chain links TRBV5-1 to TRBJ1-4; D gene ambiguous. Per the germline V gene, CDR1 is SGHRS and CDR2 is YFSETQ. The V end lost 5 bases, the J end lost 7 bases, and 18 bases lay between the germline ends. The CDR3 sequence is 15 residues long. The chain's CDR3 is CASSTGLVKGEKLFF. The CDR3 region has the DNA TGCGCCAGCAGTACCGGACTTGTTAAGGGTGAAAAACTGTTTTTT.

The chain is built from TRBV11-2 and TRBJ2-7; 8 bases match TRBD1. CDR3 size: 13 residues. Germline CDR1 SGHAT, CDR2 FQNNGV. Trimming took 5 bases from V and 3 from J; bases not matched to a gene: 3. CDR3 region: CASSGTGFYEQYF. The CDR3 DNA follows: TGTGCCAGCAGCGGGACAGGTTTCTACGAGCAGTACTTC.

The chain employs TRBV5-1 and TRBJ2-5, with 7 nucleotides matching TRBD2. The last part of the DNA fits TRBJ2-7 better; the J call may be wrong. Germline V CDR1 and CDR2: SGHRS, YFSETQ. The CDR3 runs 15 residues. The CDR3 DNA reads as TGCGCCAGCAGCGAGCCGACTAGCAGAGACTACGAGCAGTACTTC. As protein: CASSEPTSRDYEQYF.

The chain uses TRBV4-3 and TRBJ1-2; tentative D call: TRBD1 (5 bases). CDR3 length: 14 amino acids. V lost 0 bases and J lost 5, with 10 bases in between. CDR1 and CDR2 from the germline V gene are LGHNA and YSLEER. This chain's CDR3 is CASSQELGGYGYTF. CDR3 nucleotide sequence: TGCGCCAGCAGCCAAGAGCTGGGGGGGTATGGCTACACCTTC.

This clone was seen a few times. The gene calls are TRBV4-3 and TRBJ2-1; 9 bases line up with TRBD2. CDR3 length: 18 residues. V shed 1 base, J shed 8 bases, and the junction held 15 bases outside the gene matches. CDR1 LGHNA and CDR2 YSLEER come from the germline V gene. The CDR3 nucleotides read TGCGCCAGCAGCCAAGGGGTCGCTAGCGGGATTGGAATCGATGAGCAGTTCTTC. The encoded protein is CASSQGVASGIGIDEQFF.

The CDR3: CASSPGQGAEQPQHF. CDR3 DNA: TGTGCCAGCAGCCCGGGACAGGGGGCAGAACAGCCCCAGCATTTT. V gene TRBV7-2 combines with J gene TRBJ1-5, with 12 bases identical to TRBD1. V was clipped by 5 bases and J by 7 bases; unmatched bases: 6. The CDR3 sequence is 15 residues long. CDR1 SGHTA and CDR2 FQGNSA come from the germline V gene.

This sequence joins TRBV6-6 and TRBJ1-4, with D possibly TRBD1 on 5 matching bases. V lost 6 bases to trimming and J lost 7 bases, with 18 bases between them. The CDR3 sequence is 15 residues long. Per the germline V gene, CDR1 is MNHNY and CDR2 is SVGAGI (reference sequence). In DNA, the CDR3 is TGTGCCAGCAGGCTCGGGGAGGGGCGAAGTGAAAAACTGTTTTTT. It is translated as CASRLGEGRSEKLFF.

The rearrangement joins TRBV11-3 to TRBJ1-1; 7 bases match TRBD1. The CDR3 sequence is 13 residues long. V lost 6 bases to trimming and J lost 6 bases; unmatched junction nucleotides: 7. The germline V gene encodes CDR1 SGHNT and CDR2 YENEEA. The CDR3 loop reads CASSLTGLAEAFF. DNA of the CDR3: TGTGCCAGCAGTTTGACAGGGCTGGCTGAAGCTTTCTTT. The variable domain in full, with the rest retrieved from reference TRBV11-3 and TRBJ1-1, is EAGVVQSPRYKIIEKKQPVAFWCNPISGHNTLYWYLQNLGQGPELLIRYENEEAVDDSQLPKDRFSAERLKGVDSTLKIQPAELGDSAVYLCASSLTGLAEAFFGQGTRLTVV.

This clone was picked up one time. The chain recombines TRBV2 with TRBJ2-1; a possible D gene is TRBD2 (6 bases). The germline V and J ends were trimmed by 6 bases and 14 bases, with 14 bases remaining between them. The germline CDR1 and CDR2 sequences are SNHLY and FYNNEI. The CDR3 consists of 11 residues. The CDR3 nucleotides read TGTGCCAGCAGGGGGGGACCCGGGAAGTTCTTC. As protein: CASRGGPGKFF.

V usage is TRBV27 and J usage is TRBJ2-1; D perhaps matches TRBD2 (6 bases). From germline, CDR1 is MNHEY and CDR2 SMNVEV (reference sequence). The CDR3 runs 15 residues. V shed 2 bases and J shed 4 bases, with 12 bases lying between them. CDR3 amino acids: CASSLGGGRYNEQFF. CDR3 DNA: TGTGCCAGCAGTTTAGGGGGTGGGAGGTACAATGAGCAGTTCTTC.

The chain has TRBV7-9 and TRBJ1-4, with 8 positions matching TRBD1. Trimming at V came to 5 bases and at J to 3 bases, leaving 11 bases not matched to a gene. Per germline, CDR1 SEHNR and CDR2 FQNEAQ (reference sequence). This CDR3 contains 17 residues. The CDR3: CASSTPGQGFANEKLFF. DNA of the CDR3: TGTGCCAGCAGCACCCCCGGACAGGGTTTTGCTAATGAAAAACTGTTTTTT. The whole variable domain, remainder taken from reference TRBV7-9 and TRBJ1-4, is DTGVSQNPRHKITKRGQNVTFRCDPISEHNRLYWYRQTLGQGPEFLTYFQNEAQLEKSRLLSDRFSAERPKGSFSTLEIQRTEQGDSAMYLCASSTPGQGFANEKLFFGSGTQLSVL.

This clone was counted between two and nine times. V gene TRBV28 combines with J gene TRBJ2-7, with a possible D match to TRBD1 (6 bases). V lost 6 bases to trimming and J lost 4 bases, with 16 bases between them. Germline assignment: CDR1 MDHEN and CDR2 SYDVKM. The CDR3 covers 14 residues. The CDR3 here is CASRASDRPYEQYF. CDR3 coding DNA: TGTGCCAGCAGAGCCTCTGACAGGCCTTACGAGCAGTACTTC.